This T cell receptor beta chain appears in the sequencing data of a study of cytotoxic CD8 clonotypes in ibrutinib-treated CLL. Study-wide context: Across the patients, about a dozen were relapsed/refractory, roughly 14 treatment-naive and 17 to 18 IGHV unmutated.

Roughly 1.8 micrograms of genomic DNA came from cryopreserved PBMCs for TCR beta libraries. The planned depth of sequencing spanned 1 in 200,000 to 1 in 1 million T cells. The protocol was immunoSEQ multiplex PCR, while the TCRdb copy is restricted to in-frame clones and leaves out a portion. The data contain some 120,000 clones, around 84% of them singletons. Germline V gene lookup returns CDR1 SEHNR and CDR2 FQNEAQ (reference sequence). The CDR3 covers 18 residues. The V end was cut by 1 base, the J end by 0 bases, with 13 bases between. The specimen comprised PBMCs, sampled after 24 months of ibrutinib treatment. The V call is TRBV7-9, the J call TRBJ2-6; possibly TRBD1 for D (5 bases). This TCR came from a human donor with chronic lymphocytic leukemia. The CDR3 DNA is TGTGCCAGCAGCTTAGAGGGGCCCACCCACTCTGGGGCCAACGTCCTGACTTTC. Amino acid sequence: CASSLEGPTHSGANVLTF.